This passage covers 5 T cell receptor beta chains from one sample sequenced in a study of shared clonotypes between healthy human individuals. Sequenced by immunoSEQ multiplex PCR; TCRdb stores in-frame clones only, minus some. The table includes a few million clones, 90% to 95% detected once. The sample was naive CD4+ T cells from PBMCs. Subset here: CD45RA+ positively selected. The receptors were gathered from a man between 18 and 29 years old in good health. Some clones in this sample may be carry-over from other donors' samples.

The J gene is TRBJ1-5, the V gene TRBV4-1, with 8 bases that match TRBD1. V shed 0 bases and J 6 bases; nucleotides not matched to a gene: 10. Germline CDR1 is MGHRA and CDR2 is YSYEKL. The CDR3 contains 17 residues. The CDR3 reads CASSQDNDRGNFQPQHF. CDR3 bases: TGCGCCAGCAGCCAAGATAATGACAGGGGAAATTTTCAGCCCCAGCATTTT.

A remark on this clone: In the same sample, other DNA sequences code for this CDR3. V is TRBV6-5 and J is TRBJ2-3; no definite D call. The germline CDR1 and CDR2 sequences are MNHEY and SVGAGI. The CDR3 contains 14 residues. V lost 0 bases and J 1 base, leaving 5 bases between the germline ends. CDR3 region: CASSYSGRTDTQYF. DNA of the CDR3: TGTGCCAGCAGTTACTCGGGTCGCACAGATACGCAGTATTTT.

The gene calls are TRBV27 and TRBJ1-2; 8 positions agree with TRBD1. V lost 6 bases, J lost 8 bases, and 17 bases stayed unmatched. The CDR3 length is 16 residues. Germline CDR1 is MNHEY and CDR2 is SMNVEV (reference sequence). CDR3 amino acids: CASSYTGTGTRRGYTF. CDR3 sequence (DNA): TGTGCCAGCAGCTACACCGGGACAGGAACCCGAAGGGGCTACACCTTC.

The V and J genes are TRBV11-2 and TRBJ1-4, with 12 bases matching TRBD1. The trim removed 2 bases at V and 8 bases at J, leaving 9 bases unmatched. Germline CDR1 is SGHAT and CDR2 is FQNNGV. This CDR3 has 17 amino acids. The CDR3 loop is CASSLWGQGAFGEKLFF. The CDR3 bases are TGTGCCAGCAGCTTATGGGGACAGGGGGCGTTCGGGGAAAAACTGTTTTTT. The complete variable domain, with remaining parts taken from reference TRBV11-2 and TRBJ1-4, reads EAGVAQSPRYKIIEKRQSVAFWCNPISGHATLYWYQQILGQGPKLLIQFQNNGVVDDSQLPKDRFSAERLKGVDSTLKIQPAKLEDSAVYLCASSLWGQGAFGEKLFFGSGTQLSVL.

The chain recombines TRBV9 with TRBJ2-5, with TRBD2 matching 9 bases. Losses at the gene ends were 3 bases for V and 2 bases for J; bases not matched to a gene: 5. Germline lookup yields CDR1 SGDLS and CDR2 YYNGEE. The CDR3 loop spans 15 amino acids. The CDR3 nucleotides read TGTGCCAGCAGCGCAGCGGCGGGGGGGCAAGAGACCCAGTACTTC. Its protein is CASSAAAGGQETQYF.